The 14 T cell receptor beta chains below come from one sample, sequenced in a study of OX40 agonist ivuxolimab in advanced cancers. This table comes from immunoSEQ multiplex PCR, and its TCRdb copy is limited to in-frame clones, with some not included. The repertoire holds under 85,000 clones, around 86% seen once, with less than 3% in the top ten. Source: CD4+ or CD8+ T cells sorted from blood, taken in a trial of the OX40 agonist ivuxolimab. The receptor set was obtained from an adult with an advanced solid tumor such as melanoma, head and neck, liver or kidney cancer.

This chain joins TRBV7-2 and TRBJ2-5; D gene uncertain. The ends were cut back, 6 bases at V and 0 bases at J, with 5 bases in the middle. The V gene's germline CDR1 is SGHTA and CDR2 FQGNSA. The CDR3 totals 12 residues. Written as DNA, the CDR3 is TGTGCCAGCAGTACCTACCAAGAGACCCAGTACTTC. Its protein product is CASSTYQETQYF.

This chain uses TRBV21-1 with TRBJ1-1. TRBV21-1 is shown as a pseudogene. CDR3 length equals 13 residues. The CDR3 DNA reads as TGTGCCAGCAGCAACCGTAGGGTGTCCGAAGCTTTCTTT. Translation gives CASSNRRVSEAFF.

The chain joins TRBV25-1 to TRBJ1-1; TRBD1 is a possible D gene (5 bases). Trimming took 5 bases from V and 4 from J, leaving 17 bases between them. The CDR3 has 15 amino acids. The germline V gene encodes CDR1 MGHDK and CDR2 SYGVNS. The CDR3 bases are TGTGCCAGCAGTCAAAACCAGGGATGGAGCACTGAAGCTTTCTTT. It specifies CASSQNQGWSTEAFF.

The V gene is TRBV7-2, the J gene TRBJ2-7; D possibly corresponds to TRBD2 (5 bases). There are 14 residues in the CDR3. Trimming removed 1 base at V and 1 base at J, with 8 bases between. The germline V gene encodes CDR1 SGHTA and CDR2 FQGNSA. CDR3 in amino acids: CASSLERRSYEQYV. CDR3 DNA: TGTGCCAGCAGCTTAGAGCGGAGGTCCTACGAGCAGTACGTC.

This clone was recorded once. CDR3 sequence (DNA): TGTGCCACCTGGCAAAGCGGGACACATACGCAGTATTTT. Residues: CATWQSGTHTQYF. The V gene is TRBV19, the J gene TRBJ2-3, with D perhaps matching TRBD2 (7 bases). The CDR3 length is 13 residues. Germline V gene sequence: CDR1 LNHDA, CDR2 SQIVND (reference sequence). The germline V and J ends were trimmed by 10 bases and 7 bases, with 18 bases remaining between them. The full variable domain, its missing parts supplied by reference TRBV19 and TRBJ2-3, is DGGITQSPKYLFRKEGQNVTLSCEQNLNHDAMYWYRQDPGQGLRLIYYSQIVNDFQKGDIAEGYSVSREKKESFPLTVTSAQKNPTAFYLCATWQSGTHTQYFGPGTRLTVL.

The chain couples TRBV18 to TRBJ1-5; maybe TRBD1 (5 bases). Trimming stripped 6 bases from V and 2 bases from J, with 11 bases between. This CDR3 contains 14 residues. The germline gives CDR1 KGHSH, CDR2 LQKENI. The CDR3 sequence is CASSTGGGNQPQHF. CDR3 nucleotides: TGTGCCAGCTCCACCGGGGGGGGCAATCAGCCCCAGCATTTT. Based on the CDR3 plus reference TRBV18 and TRBJ1-5, the full variable domain is NAGVMQNPRHLVRRRGQEARLRCSPMKGHSHVYWYRQLPEEGLKFMVYLQKENIIDESGMPKERFSAEFPKEGPSILRIQQVVRGDSAAYFCASSTGGGNQPQHFGDGTRLSIL.

The chain is built from TRBV5-4 and TRBJ1-1; D possibly corresponds to TRBD1 (6 bases). Germline lookup yields CDR1 SGHNT and CDR2 YYREEE (reference sequence). There are 14 residues in the CDR3. Deletions cut 5 bases from V and 0 bases from J, with 11 bases between. CDR3 in amino acids: CASSFGQLNTEAFF. The CDR3 region has the DNA TGTGCCAGCAGTTTTGGACAGCTGAACACTGAAGCTTTCTTT.

This clone was found a few times. This rearrangement joins TRBV5-4 to TRBJ1-2; TRBD1 matches 8 bases. Trimming cost V 0 bases and J 4 bases; bases outside gene matches: 5. The germline CDR1 and CDR2 sequences are SGHNT and YYREEE (reference sequence). There are 15 residues in the CDR3. CDR3 sequence (DNA): TGTGCCAGCAGCTTGGGCAGGGGGCCTCGCTATGGCTACACCTTC. It is translated as CASSLGRGPRYGYTF.

The chain has TRBV25-1 and TRBJ1-6; D perhaps matches TRBD1 (6 bases). This CDR3 region has 17 residues. The germline V gene has CDR1 MGHDK and CDR2 SYGVNS. V was shortened by 1 base and J by 0 bases, with 10 bases between the two germline ends. The CDR3 spells CASSELGQSSYNSPLHF. The CDR3 region has the DNA TGTGCCAGCAGTGAATTGGGACAAAGCTCCTATAATTCACCCCTCCACTTT.

This clone was seen a single time. The J gene is TRBJ2-1, the V gene TRBV18; D is undetermined. Trimming pared 0 bases from V and 5 bases from J, leaving 11 bases between. The CDR3 has 15 amino acids. Germline assignment: CDR1 KGHSH and CDR2 LQKENI. The CDR3 loop is CASSPPSLNNNEQFF. CDR3 DNA: TGTGCCAGCTCACCACCGTCCCTGAACAACAATGAGCAGTTCTTC.

This clone was seen just once. V is TRBV27 and J is TRBJ2-3; D not certain. CDR3 length: 13 amino acids. Germline CDR1 reads MNHEY; CDR2 reads SMNVEV (reference sequence). Trimming removed 8 bases from V and 3 bases from J, with 12 bases in between. The CDR3 region has the DNA TGTGCCAGCGGTGTTTATCGGACAGATACGCAGTATTTT. Translating it yields CASGVYRTDTQYF.

The V call is TRBV5-4, the J call TRBJ1-6; TRBD1 agrees at 8 bases. Unmatched junction bases numbered 5, after V lost 4 bases and J lost 2 bases. Germline-derived CDR1 and CDR2 are SGHNT and YYREEE (reference sequence). This CDR3 has 16 amino acids. Here the CDR3 DNA reads TGTGCCAGCAGCACTGACAGGGGACCCTATAATTCACCCCTCCACTTT. This encodes CASSTDRGPYNSPLHF.

The rearrangement uses TRBV28 and TRBJ2-7, with D maybe TRBD1 (6 bases). Per germline, CDR1 MDHEN and CDR2 SYDVKM. Trimming removed 7 bases from V and 2 bases from J, with 24 bases in between. This CDR3 region has 17 residues. In nucleotides, the CDR3 is TGTGCCAGCATCAGTTTGGTCCGGGACACGCAAACCTACGAGCAGTACTTC. This codes for CASISLVRDTQTYEQYF.

The J gene is TRBJ1-3, the V gene TRBV5-4, with D maybe TRBD1 (5 bases). Trimming pared 4 bases from V and 6 bases from J, leaving 11 bases between. Germline CDR1 reads SGHNT; CDR2 reads YYREEE (reference sequence). The CDR3 spans 13 residues. In DNA, the CDR3 is TGTGCCAGCAGCCCGGGGACGGAAAACACCATATATTTT. Translating it yields CASSPGTENTIYF.